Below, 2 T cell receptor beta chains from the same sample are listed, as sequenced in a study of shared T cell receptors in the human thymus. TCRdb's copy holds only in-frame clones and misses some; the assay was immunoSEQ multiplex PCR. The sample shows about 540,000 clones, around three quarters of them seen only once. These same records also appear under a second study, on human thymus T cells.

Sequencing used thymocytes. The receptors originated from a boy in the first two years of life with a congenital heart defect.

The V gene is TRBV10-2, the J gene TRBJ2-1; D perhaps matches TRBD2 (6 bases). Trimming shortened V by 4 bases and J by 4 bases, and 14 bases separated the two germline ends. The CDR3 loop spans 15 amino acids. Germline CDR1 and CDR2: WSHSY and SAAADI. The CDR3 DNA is TGCGCCAGCAGTGCCCAGAGTAGCGGATACAATGAGCAGTTCTTC. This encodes CASSAQSSGYNEQFF.

The CDR3 sequence: CASSPGTGGLNTEAFF. The CDR3 coding sequence is TGTGCCAGCAGTCCCGGGACAGGAGGGCTCAACACTGAAGCTTTCTTT. V is TRBV27 and J is TRBJ1-1, with 8 bases lining up with TRBD1. The CDR3 totals 16 residues. Germline CDR1 MNHEY, CDR2 SMNVEV (reference sequence). V lost 5 bases to trimming and J lost 2 bases; unmatched junction nucleotides: 10.